This T cell receptor (beta chain) was profiled in a study of beta chain features in type 1 diabetes. Study findings and constraints: Cells with high TCR expression could be over-represented by cDNA sequencing. Fewer insertions but more deletions were seen at VDJ junctions in type 1 diabetes patients.

The V end was cut by 4 bases, the J end by 4 bases, with 13 bases between. Germline V gives CDR1 LGHNA, CDR2 YSLEER. CDR3 length: 14 residues. Central memory, naive, regulatory and stem cell-like memory CD4+ cells were sorted by CD45RO/CCR7/CD25/CD127/CD95/CD27. This clone has only a few counts. Its antigen is undetermined. As every portion of the isolated RNA was reverse transcribed, the sequencing read expressed TCRB transcripts. Libraries were prepared by immunoSEQ multiplex PCR; TCRdb keeps only in-frame clonotypes and omits some of them. The sample gives about 290,000 clones, 8% of which show up once; approximately 1% is in the top ten.

The receptor was derived from a woman younger than 35 in good health. The chain is built from TRBV4-3 and TRBJ2-5; possible D gene TRBD1, 6 bases. The specimen sequenced was central memory CD4+ T cells from blood. The CDR3 reads CASSPRGSGETQYF. Written as DNA, the CDR3 is TGCGCCAGCAGCCCGAGGGGGAGCGGAGAGACCCAGTACTTC.